Below are 13 T cell receptor beta chains sequenced from a single sample in a study of identical twins. MiXCR was run by TCRdb on the 5' RACE reads, yielding one entry per CDR3 protein. The table records about 720,000 distinct CDR3 sequences, less than 10% of them present only once. This same sample was also taken into another study, of yellow fever vaccine responses in identical twins.

The specimen was PBMCs. The receptors come from a woman aged 18-29 years in good health.

The V call is TRBV5-1, the J call TRBJ2-2; 8 bases line up with TRBD1. CDR3 size: 17 residues. V shed 2 bases and J 4 bases; nucleotides not matched to a gene: 10. Germline CDR1 and CDR2: SGHRS and YFSETQ. The CDR3 bases are TGCGCCAGCAGCTTCTTTTCCAGGGGGCGCATCACCGGGGAGCTGTTTTTT. Amino acid sequence: CASSFFSRGRITGELFF.

This clonotype was observed a handful of times. This chain connects TRBV29-1 to TRBJ1-3; D is perhaps TRBD1 (5 bases). Germline V gene sequence: CDR1 SQVTM, CDR2 ANQGSEA. The ends were cut back, 4 bases at V and 3 bases at J, with 16 bases in the middle. The CDR3 totals 15 residues. This chain's CDR3 is CSVAKPGNFGNTIYF. CDR3 bases: TGCAGCGTTGCAAAGCCAGGGAACTTTGGAAACACCATATATTTT.

The CDR3 sequence: CSARRWATDTQYF. The CDR3 nucleotides are TGCAGCGCCCGCCGGTGGGCCACAGATACGCAGTATTTT. V usage is TRBV29-1 and J usage is TRBJ2-3; no reliable D call. The CDR3 length is 13 residues. The ends were cut back, 7 bases at V and 2 bases at J, with 13 bases in the middle. Germline V CDR1 and CDR2: SQVTM, ANQGSEA.

The V gene is TRBV30, the J gene TRBJ2-5; 8 positions match TRBD2. V trimming: 6 bases; J trimming: 8 bases; junction bases outside the gene matches: 14. CDR3 length equals 14 residues. CDR1 is GTSNPN, CDR2 SVGIG, per germline (reference sequence). The CDR3 nucleotides read TGTGCCTGTGCGGTCAGCGGGGGCTCCGCAACCCAGTACTTC. Protein: CACAVSGGSATQYF.

This chain uses TRBV10-3 with TRBJ1-4; TRBD1 matches at 7 bases. V lost 4 bases to trimming and J lost 13 bases; unmatched junction nucleotides: 9. The germline V gene encodes CDR1 ENHRY and CDR2 SYGVKD. The CDR3 extends over 13 amino acids. CDR3 sequence (DNA): TGTGCCATCAGTGGGGGACAGCCGTTGGGACTGTTTTTT. Its translation: CAISGGQPLGLFF.

This clonotype was counted many times. The chain couples TRBV15 to TRBJ2-7; D uncertain. The CDR3 has 12 residues. The V gene's germline CDR1 is LNHNV and CDR2 YYDKDF (reference sequence). The V gene lost 0 bases and the J gene lost 3 bases, with 3 bases spanning the gap. This chain's CDR3 is CATSRDGYEQYF. The CDR3 DNA reads TGTGCCACCAGCAGAGATGGCTACGAGCAGTACTTC. The full variable domain, completed using reference TRBV15 and TRBJ2-7, is DAMVIQNPRYQVTQFGKPVTLSCSQTLNHNVMYWYQQKSSQAPKLLFHYYDKDFNNEADTPDNFQSRRPNTSFCFLDIRSPGLGDTAMYLCATSRDGYEQYFGPGTRLTVT.

This chain links TRBV20-1 with TRBJ1-2; the D is unclear. CDR3 length equals 13 residues. Germline V gene sequence: CDR1 DFQATT, CDR2 SNEGSKA (reference sequence). With 0 bases removed from V and 1 base from J, the gap between germline ends came to 6 bases. CDR3 sequence reads: CSARDGSNYGYTF. The CDR3 DNA is TGCAGTGCTAGAGACGGGAGTAACTATGGCTACACCTTC.

This clonotype was counted a few times. The chain links TRBV24-1 to TRBJ2-1; possible D gene TRBD1, 5 bases. The CDR3 loop spans 13 amino acids. Per germline, CDR1 KGHDR and CDR2 SFDVKD. Between the trimmed V and J ends, which lost 7 bases and 4 bases, there was a span of 10 bases. CDR3 coding DNA: TGTGCCACCAGATTACAGGTTTACAATGAGCAGTTCTTC. Translated, it gives CATRLQVYNEQFF.

There are many counts of this clonotype. CDR3 region: CASSFWRDSLSLEQYF. In nucleotides, the CDR3 is TGTGCCAGCAGTTTTTGGCGGGACAGCTTATCTCTGGAGCAGTACTTC. V and J are TRBV28 and TRBJ2-7, with TRBD1 as a possible D gene (7 bases). The V gene's germline CDR1 is MDHEN and CDR2 SYDVKM. Trimming pared 3 bases from V and 7 bases from J, leaving 22 bases between. The CDR3 extends over 16 amino acids.

This clonotype showed up many times. The chain joins TRBV25-1 to TRBJ2-5; D unresolved. V was cut by 3 bases and J by 4 bases, with 12 bases left in between. In germline, CDR1 is MGHDK, CDR2 SYGVNS. The CDR3 sequence is 14 residues long. DNA of the CDR3: TGTGCCAGCAGTGACCCACTACCCCCAGAGACCCAGTACTTC. Translation gives CASSDPLPPETQYF.

This chain connects TRBV7-9 to TRBJ2-1; possibly TRBD2 for D (5 bases). Germline-derived CDR1 and CDR2 are SEHNR and FQNEAQ (reference sequence). Trimming took 1 base from V and 8 from J, leaving 12 bases between them. This CDR3 spans 14 amino acids. In DNA, the CDR3 is TGTGCCAGCAGCTTAGTAGCGAATGCCGATGAGCAGTTCTTC. This sequence encodes CASSLVANADEQFF.

In this sample, this clonotype turned up a few times. This chain links TRBV28 with TRBJ2-1; the match to TRBD2 covers 12 bases. With V trimmed by 6 bases and J by 7 bases, 7 bases remained unmatched. The CDR3 is made up of 15 amino acids. Germline values: CDR1 MDHEN, CDR2 SYDVKM. CDR3 region: CASSTPGLAGNEQFF. Written as DNA, the CDR3 is TGTGCCAGCAGCACCCCGGGACTAGCGGGTAATGAGCAGTTCTTC.

The V gene is TRBV7-2, the J gene TRBJ2-7, with a possible D match to TRBD2 (6 bases). The germline gives CDR1 SGHTA, CDR2 FQGNSA. CDR3 length: 14 residues. Trimming pared 6 bases from V and 2 bases from J, leaving 14 bases between. The CDR3 DNA follows: TGTGCCAGCAGTCCGGGACTCTACGCCTACGAGCAGTACTTC. Residues: CASSPGLYAYEQYF.